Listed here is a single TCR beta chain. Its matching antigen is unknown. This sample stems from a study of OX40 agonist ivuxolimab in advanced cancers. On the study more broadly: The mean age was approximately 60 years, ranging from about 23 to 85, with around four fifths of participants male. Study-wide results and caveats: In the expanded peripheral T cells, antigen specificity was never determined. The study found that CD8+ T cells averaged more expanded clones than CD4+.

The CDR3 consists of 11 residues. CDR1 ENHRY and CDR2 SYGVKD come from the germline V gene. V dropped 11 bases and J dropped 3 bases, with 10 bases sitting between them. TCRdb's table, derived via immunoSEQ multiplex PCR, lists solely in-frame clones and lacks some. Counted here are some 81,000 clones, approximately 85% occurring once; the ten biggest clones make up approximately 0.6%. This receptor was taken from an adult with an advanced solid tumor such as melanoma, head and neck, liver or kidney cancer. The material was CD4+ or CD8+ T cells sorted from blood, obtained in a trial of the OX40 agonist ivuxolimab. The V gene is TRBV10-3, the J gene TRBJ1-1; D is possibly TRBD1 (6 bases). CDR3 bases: TGTGCCGTACAGGGAGACACTGAAGCTTTCTTT. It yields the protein CAVQGDTEAFF.